The 14 T cell receptor beta chains presented below share a single source sample, sequenced in a study of T cells in Graves' hyperthyroidism and ophthalmopathy. Amplification targeted TCR beta CDR3 regions from RNA transcripts. TCR CDR3 regions were first amplified by RT-PCR with HTBI primers. TCRdb analysed the multiplex PCR reads with MiXCR anew, one entry per CDR3 protein. The sample includes 500,000 to 600,000 distinct CDR3 sequences, about half seen only once; the top ten take around 8%. Sequenced: peripheral blood or thyroid tissue (not recorded which). All receptors come from a young woman with Graves' hyperthyroidism.

This clonotype appeared once. The V gene is TRBV15, the J gene TRBJ2-7; no reliable D call. Trimming shortened V by 0 bases and J by 4 bases, and 4 bases separated the two germline ends. The CDR3 extends over 12 amino acids. Germline V gives CDR1 LNHNV, CDR2 YYDKDF (reference sequence). The CDR3 DNA reads as TGTGCCACCAGCAGAGAGGGGTACGAGCAGTACTTC. Its protein product is CATSREGYEQYF.

This clonotype has a handful of counts. This chain uses TRBV19 with TRBJ1-5; 11 bases fit TRBD1. V gave up 4 bases and J gave up 4 bases; unmatched junction bases: 12. The CDR3 is 18 residues long. Germline values: CDR1 LNHDA, CDR2 SQIVND (reference sequence). CDR3 in amino acids: CASSRSAAGQGANQPQHF. The CDR3, as DNA: TGTGCCAGTAGTAGGAGCGCGGCTGGACAGGGGGCGAATCAGCCCCAGCATTTT.

This clonotype appeared many times. The chain links TRBV18 to TRBJ2-7; TRBD1 aligns across 9 bases. V dropped 8 bases and J dropped 2; count of bases not matched to a gene: 7. The CDR3 totals 14 residues. Germline V gives CDR1 KGHSH, CDR2 LQKENI. As DNA, the CDR3 is TGTGCCAGCAGCCCGGGACAGGGCCCCTACGAGCAGTACTTC. Translation gives CASSPGQGPYEQYF.

This clonotype was seen at least ten times. The chain combines TRBV9 with TRBJ1-1; D gene ambiguous. CDR3 size: 16 residues. Germline CDR1 is SGDLS and CDR2 is YYNGEE. The V gene lost 4 bases and the J gene lost 0 bases, with 16 bases spanning the gap. The CDR3 sequence is CASSPPRGNMNTEAFF. The CDR3, as DNA: TGTGCCAGCAGCCCCCCTCGGGGAAACATGAACACTGAAGCTTTCTTT.

In regard to this clonotype: The conserved phenylalanine or tryptophan normally closing the CDR3 is absent here, so this likely arose from a read error. The DNA is omitted, as the CDR3 cannot be located on it reliably, and the CDR3 follows TCRdb's listing. This chain uses TRBV2 with TRBJ2-7; the table calls TRBD2, which could not be checked here. Germline loops: CDR1 SNHLY, CDR2 FYNNEI. From its first to its last residue, the CDR3 has 12 amino acids. The CDR3 is CASSRTGTSGYY.

This clonotype was seen repeatedly, ten times or more. CDR3 nucleotides: TGTGCCAGCAGCTTAGACCGGAGAGGGCAGCCCCAGCATTTT. The encoded protein is CASSLDRRGQPQHF. The rearrangement links TRBV7-2 to TRBJ1-5, with D unresolved. Germline loops: CDR1 SGHTA, CDR2 FQGNSA. The CDR3 sequence is 14 residues long. V was cut by 1 base and J by 7 bases, with 11 bases left in between.

This clonotype occurred many times. The chain joins TRBV20-1 to TRBJ2-7; TRBD2 matches 12 bases. This CDR3 spans 18 amino acids. V shed 3 bases, J shed 0 bases, and the junction held 12 bases outside the gene matches. CDR1 is DFQATT, CDR2 SNEGSKA, per germline (reference sequence). The CDR3 loop reads CSASVLAGGPSHSYEQYF. The CDR3 coding sequence is TGCAGTGCTAGTGTCCTAGCGGGAGGGCCAAGTCACTCCTACGAGCAGTACTTC.

This clonotype showed up many times. V and J are TRBV7-2 and TRBJ2-7; D is unresolved. Germline V CDR1 and CDR2: SGHTA, FQGNSA. The CDR3 is made up of 12 amino acids. V shed 5 bases and J shed 2 bases, with 7 bases lying between them. The CDR3 bases are TGTGCCAGCAGCGCGCAGACCTACGAGCAGTACTTC. It specifies CASSAQTYEQYF.

The CDR3 coding sequence is TGCAGCGCTGCCGGACAGGGTGGGGACTACACCTTC. Residues: CSAAGQGGDYTF. This chain connects TRBV29-1 to TRBJ1-2, with 8 nucleotides matching TRBD1. The germline V gene has CDR1 SQVTM and CDR2 ANQGSEA. The CDR3 is 12 amino acids. V lost 7 bases to trimming and J lost 10 bases; unmatched junction nucleotides: 11.

This clonotype was observed at least ten times. The V gene is TRBV11-1, the J gene TRBJ2-5; D unclear. Germline V lookup: CDR1 SGHAT, CDR2 FQDESV (reference sequence). Trimming cost V 5 bases and J 1 base, with 8 bases left between them. The CDR3 contains 13 residues. Here the CDR3 DNA reads TGTGCCAGCAGCCCGAATACCCAAGAGACCCAGTACTTC. Translating it yields CASSPNTQETQYF.

This clonotype was seen only once. DNA of the CDR3: TGTGCCAGCAGCGGACCAGGACGGGGCTATGGCTACACCTTC. Translation gives CASSGPGRGYGYTF. The chain recombines TRBV9 with TRBJ1-2; D uncertain. The germline V and J ends were trimmed by 3 bases and 4 bases, with 13 bases remaining between them. Germline V gene data show CDR1 as SGDLS and CDR2 as YYNGEE. This CDR3 spans 14 amino acids. The whole variable domain, remainder taken from reference TRBV9 and TRBJ1-2, is DSGVTQTPKHLITATGQRVTLRCSPRSGDLSVYWYQQSLDQGLQFLIQYYNGEERAKGNILERFSAQQFPDLHSELNLSSLELGDSALYFCASSGPGRGYGYTFGSGTRLTVV.

The rearrangement links TRBV19 to TRBJ2-6; 10 bases match TRBD1. The CDR3 runs 17 residues. Germline-derived CDR1 and CDR2 are LNHDA and SQIVND (reference sequence). V was clipped by 4 bases and J by 3 bases; unmatched bases: 6. This CDR3 reads CASSTDRGLDGANVLTF. In nucleotides, the CDR3 is TGTGCCAGTAGTACCGACAGGGGGCTAGATGGGGCCAACGTCCTGACTTTC.

There are many counts of this clonotype. The junction differs from germline at one of its ends, possibly a read error. V is TRBV29-1 and J is TRBJ2-1, with TRBD2 matching 10 bases. Germline V lookup: CDR1 SQVTM, CDR2 ANQGSEA. This CDR3 has 10 residues. The chain's CDR3 is CSALLAGLVF. In DNA, the CDR3 is TGCAGCGCTCTACTAGCGGGATTGGTCTTC.

In this sample, this clonotype turned up once. DNA for the CDR3: TGCAGCGTTGATCCGGGGGACGGTCAGCCCCAGCATTTT. As protein: CSVDPGDGQPQHF. The chain combines TRBV29-1 with TRBJ1-5; tentative D call: TRBD1 (5 bases). This CDR3 has 13 amino acids. CDR1 and CDR2 (germline): SQVTM, ANQGSEA. V was trimmed by 3 bases and J by 6 bases, leaving 12 bases between them.